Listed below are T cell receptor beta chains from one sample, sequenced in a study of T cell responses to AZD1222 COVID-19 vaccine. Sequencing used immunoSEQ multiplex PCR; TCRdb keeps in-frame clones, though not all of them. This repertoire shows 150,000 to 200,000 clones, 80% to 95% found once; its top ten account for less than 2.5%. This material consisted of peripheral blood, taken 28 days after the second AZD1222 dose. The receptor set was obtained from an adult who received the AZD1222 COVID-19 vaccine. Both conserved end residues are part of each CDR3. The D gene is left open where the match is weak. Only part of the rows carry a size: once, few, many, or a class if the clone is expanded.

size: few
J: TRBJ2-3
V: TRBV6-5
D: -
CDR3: CASSFLKADTQYF
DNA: TGTGCCAGCAGTTTCTTGAAGGCAGATACGCAGTATTTT

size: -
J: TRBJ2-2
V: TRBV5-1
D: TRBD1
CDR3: CASSEDRVNTGELFF
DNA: TGCGCCAGCAGCGAGGACAGGGTAAACACCGGGGAGCTGTTTTTT

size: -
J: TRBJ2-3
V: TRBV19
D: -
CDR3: CASSIFGASTDTQYF
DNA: TGTGCCAGTAGTATATTTGGGGCTAGCACAGATACGCAGTATTTT

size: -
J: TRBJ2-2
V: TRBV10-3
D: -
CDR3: CAISEGTGELFF
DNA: TGTGCCATCAGTGAGGGCACCGGGGAGCTGTTTTTT

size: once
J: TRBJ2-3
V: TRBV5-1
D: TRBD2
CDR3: CASSLASGGAGVVDTQYF
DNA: TGCGCCAGCAGCTTGGCTAGCGGGGGGGCCGGTGTTGTGGATACGCAGTATTTT

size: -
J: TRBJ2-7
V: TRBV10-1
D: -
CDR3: CASSFDSRKEQYF
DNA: TGCGCCAGCAGTTTCGACTCCAGGAAGGAGCAGTACTTC

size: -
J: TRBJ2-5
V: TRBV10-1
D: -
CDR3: CASSEGQTRETQYF
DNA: TGCGCCAGCAGTGAGGGACAGACTCGGGAGACCCAGTACTTC

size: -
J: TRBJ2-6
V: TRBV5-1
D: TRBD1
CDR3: CASSIPRTGEVFGANVLTF
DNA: TGCGCCAGCAGCATACCACGGACAGGGGAAGTGTTTGGGGCCAACGTCCTGACTTTC

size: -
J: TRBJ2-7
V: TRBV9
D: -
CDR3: CASSVDSGSSYEQYF
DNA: TGTGCCAGCAGCGTAGATAGCGGAAGCTCCTACGAGCAGTACTTC

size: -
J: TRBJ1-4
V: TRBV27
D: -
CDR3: CASSQNLTPLQREKLFF
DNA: TGTGCCAGCAGCCAGAACCTCACGCCATTGCAAAGAGAAAAACTGTTTTTT

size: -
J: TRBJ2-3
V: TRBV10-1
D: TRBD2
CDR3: CASSEDGRPTDTQYF
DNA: TGCGCCAGCAGTGAGGACGGGAGGCCCACAGATACGCAGTATTTT

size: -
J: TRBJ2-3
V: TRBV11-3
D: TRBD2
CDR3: CASSLVYGRADGDTQYF
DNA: TGTGCCAGCAGCTTAGTTTACGGGAGGGCCGATGGTGATACGCAGTATTTT

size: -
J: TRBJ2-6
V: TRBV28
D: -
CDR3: CASSLVWKFGANVLTF
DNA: TGTGCCAGCAGTTTAGTTTGGAAGTTTGGGGCCAACGTCCTGACTTTC

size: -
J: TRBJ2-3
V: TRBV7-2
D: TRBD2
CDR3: CASQRGATDTQYF
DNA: TGTGCCAGCCAGCGGGGGGCCACAGATACGCAGTATTTT